Listed below are T cell receptor beta chains from one sample, sequenced in a study of blood T cells in healthy people across ages. MiXCR was run by TCRdb on the 5' RACE reads, yielding one entry per CDR3 protein. The repertoire includes hundreds of thousands of distinct CDR3 sequences, 25% of them detected once, and more than 8% sits in the top ten. The sample was also reused in another study, on T cells of mothers and their children.

The sequencing input was blood. The source of these receptors is a boy between 10 and 17 years old in good health. CDR3s leave out the opening cysteine and the closing phenylalanine or tryptophan.

TRBJ2-1 TRBV11-2 ASSSDPGLAFYEQF
TRBJ2-5 TRBV18 ASSPNHQETQY
TRBJ2-3 TRBV11-2 ASSPLGPVGQGTDTQY
TRBJ2-2 TRBV7-7 ASSPDPRRELF
TRBJ2-1 TRBV10-3 AISGPTGDQGDEQF
TRBJ2-2 TRBV5-1 ASSFGGELF
TRBJ2-2 TRBV29-1 SVGLAQYTGELF
TRBJ2-3 TRBV5-1 ASSSRLVAQPDTQY
TRBJ1-4 TRBV7-3 ASSSGAGEEKLF
TRBJ2-4 TRBV29-1 SVGERRAKNIQY
TRBJ2-1 TRBV3-1 ASSQDRLGGQF
TRBJ2-1 TRBV6-5 ASSYGGWDPSYNEQF
TRBJ2-1 TRBV29-1 SVEARGLAGGFSYNEQF
TRBJ2-5 TRBV28 ASSWEYGLVQETQY
TRBJ2-2 TRBV4-1 ASSQSAGPTGELF
TRBJ2-7 TRBV9 ASSPRPRTGGLNEQY
TRBJ1-2 TRBV9 ASTSARGYT
TRBJ2-5 TRBV18 TSSPPLGRETQY
TRBJ2-5 TRBV2 ASSGRILVGKTQY
TRBJ2-1 TRBV29-1 SASGLAGDNEQF
TRBJ2-5 TRBV29-1 SVVFRDSDQETQY
TRBJ2-5 TRBV7-8 ASNEGQYKETQY
- TRBV24-1 ATRASGTTEQY
TRBJ1-4 TRBV7-2 ASSPRGGVREKLF
- TRBV20-1 SARDMESSYEQY
TRBJ2-3 TRBV18 ASSTSGGITDTQY
TRBJ1-1 TRBV6-5 ASSYAGTEAF
TRBJ2-7 TRBV4-1 ASSQDPYPGQGISYEQY
TRBJ2-7 TRBV10-3 AISLDRGHEQY
TRBJ2-1 TRBV19 ASSIWGPYNEQF
TRBJ2-5 TRBV7-2 ASSSSLQETQY
TRBJ2-7 TRBV29-1 SGQTGGDYEQY
TRBJ2-1 TRBV28 ASSLPWRGTYEQF
- TRBV24-1 ATSDDGHEQY
TRBJ2-7 TRBV5-6 ASRGPDTYEQY
TRBJ2-5 TRBV9 ASSSSGARETQY
TRBJ2-3 TRBV6-5 ASRKLVTYTDTQY
TRBJ1-2 TRBV9 ASSPGTFNYGYT
TRBJ2-5 TRBV10-2 ASRADEGAAGQETQY
TRBJ2-7 TRBV20-1 SARDVSAGSYEQY
TRBJ2-3 TRBV28 ASKGSRSITDTQY
TRBJ2-2 TRBV7-9 ASSLLAGGYTGELF
TRBJ1-2 TRBV6-1 ASRAGGQFYGYT
TRBJ2-3 TRBV27 ASTPGASGGPRAGTQY
TRBJ2-5 TRBV29-1 SGSGRARETQY
- TRBV5-5 ASSRDGFQETQY